The clone carrying this T cell receptor beta chain has just one count. Its antigen is not known. This entry comes from a study of blood T cells in healthy people across ages. Findings and limits, study-wide: Among T cells, TCR beta diversity per million cells dropped roughly linearly as age rose.

A sample-barcoded 5' primer and a J-beta primer mix were used in a second PCR of roughly 7 to 11 cycles. MiXCR was run by TCRdb on the 5' RACE reads, yielding one entry per CDR3 protein. The sample comprises about 1.4 million distinct CDR3 sequences, 59% of which are singletons, and about 6.7% rests with the top ten. CDR3 size: 16 residues. Unmatched junction bases numbered 10, after V lost 5 bases and J lost 5 bases. The source is a man younger than 30 in good health. The sequenced material came from blood. This chain joins TRBV12-3 or TRBV12-4 and TRBJ2-1; 9 positions agree with TRBD2. The CDR3 loop is CASSLSSRLADNEQFF. The CDR3 nucleotides read TGTGCCAGCAGTCTCTCTTCGAGACTAGCGGACAATGAGCAGTTCTTC.